This T cell receptor (beta chain) was profiled in a study of blood T cell repertoires in COVID-19. How the authors handled the data: Reference gene primer amplification gave nucleated cell count estimates. TCRdb's copy holds only in-frame clones and misses some; the assay was immunoSEQ multiplex PCR. Clone size and V and J calls were adopted from that table, with D and trimming inferred from the DNA. Of a few hundred thousand clones listed, over 75% are singletons. The V end was cut by 2 bases, the J end by 2 bases, with 13 bases between. Germline V CDR1 and CDR2: MDHEN, SYDVKM. The CDR3 covers 15 residues.

The chain has TRBV28 and TRBJ2-7; D is unclear. This TCR was sampled from a woman younger than 35 who had been exposed to COVID-19. The specimen sequenced was PBMCs or T cells enriched from blood (not recorded which). The CDR3 nucleotides are TGTGCCAGCAGTTTAGCGTCTACCATCCCCTACGAGCAGTACTTC. Its protein product is CASSLASTIPYEQYF.